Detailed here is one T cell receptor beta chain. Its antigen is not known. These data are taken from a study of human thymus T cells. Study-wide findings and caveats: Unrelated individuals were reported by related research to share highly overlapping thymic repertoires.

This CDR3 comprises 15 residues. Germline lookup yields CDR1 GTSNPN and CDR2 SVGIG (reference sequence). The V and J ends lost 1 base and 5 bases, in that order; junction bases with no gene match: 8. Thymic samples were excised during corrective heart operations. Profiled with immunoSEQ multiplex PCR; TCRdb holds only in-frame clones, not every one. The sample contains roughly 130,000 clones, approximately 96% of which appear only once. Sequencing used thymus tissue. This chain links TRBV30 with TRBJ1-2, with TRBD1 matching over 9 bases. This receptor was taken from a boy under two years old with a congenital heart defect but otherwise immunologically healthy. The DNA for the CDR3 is TGTGCCTGGAGTGCCGAGGACAGGGGACTATATGGCTACACCTTC. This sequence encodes CAWSAEDRGLYGYTF.